These T cell receptor beta chains were read from a single sample in a study of CD8 T cells in ankylosing spondylitis. TCRdb reanalysed the 5' RACE reads using MiXCR and keeps one entry per CDR3 protein. The profile shows about 130,000 distinct CDR3 sequences, approximately 10% of them singletons. Sequencing was done on a sample of blood, either unsorted or a sorted T cell fraction (not recorded which). These receptors originate from a female donor with ankylosing spondylitis or in good health (not recorded which). Both conserved end residues are part of each CDR3. A D gene is named only where the DNA matches it firmly. Clone size is not always given. Where it is, it says once, few, many or a class for expanded clones.

d_call	j_call	v_call	clone_size	cdr3_nt	cdr3_aa
.	TRBJ1-6	TRBV5-1	many	TGCGCCAGCAGCGCCTCCCCCATAGGCTCCTATAATTCACCCCTCCACTTT	CASSASPIGSYNSPLHF
.	TRBJ2-3	TRBV3-1	many	TGTGCCAGCAGCCCAAGAGTCGCCTCCACAGATACGCAGTATTTT	CASSPRVASTDTQYF
.	TRBJ1-4	TRBV18	many	TGTGCCAGCTCACCAACACAGGGAGATGAAAAACTGTTTTTT	CASSPTQGDEKLFF
.	TRBJ2-1	TRBV25-1	few	TGTGCCAGCAGTGTCTCGCCGGGACAAAACAATGAGCAGTTCTTC	CASSVSPGQNNEQFF
.	TRBJ2-5	TRBV20-1	many	TGCAGTGCTGATGACCCAATCCAAGAGACCCAGTACTTC	CSADDPIQETQYF
.	TRBJ2-1	TRBV5-6	many	TGTGCCAGCAGCGTACCAATGGCGGGAAGTGAGCAGTTCTTC	CASSVPMAGSEQFF
.	TRBJ2-3	TRBV12-3/TRBV12-4	many	TGTGCCAGCAGTTTCGGGGTTCTCCTATCCAGCACAGATACGCAGTATTTT	CASSFGVLLSSTDTQYF
.	TRBJ1-2	TRBV29-1	.	TGCAGCGCGCGTGGTCAGGCCGGGGCCTATGGCTACACCTTC	CSARGQAGAYGYTF
TRBD1	TRBJ1-1	TRBV19	many	TGTGCCAGTAGTATCCCCCGGGACAGCCGACCAAAGCTTGCGAACACTGAAGCTTTCTTT	CASSIPRDSRPKLANTEAFF
TRBD2	TRBJ2-1	TRBV6-2/TRBV6-3	.	TGTGCCAGCAGTTACTCGGGAGGGGCCTACAATGAGCAGTTCTTC	CASSYSGGAYNEQFF
TRBD1	TRBJ2-1	TRBV10-1	many	TGCGCCAGCAGTCGACAGGGAGAAGATGAGCAGTTCTTC	CASSRQGEDEQFF
TRBD1	TRBJ1-1	TRBV7-2	many	TGTGCCAGCAGCCAAAATCAGGGGGCAAGAGCTTTCTTT	CASSQNQGARAFF
TRBD2	TRBJ2-5	TRBV7-2	.	TGTGCCAGCAGCTTAGACAGCGGGAGGGCCGGAGAGACCCAGTACTTC	CASSLDSGRAGETQYF
.	TRBJ2-2	TRBV7-6	many	TGTGCCAGCAGCTTTAAGGACACCACCGGGGAGCTGTTTTTT	CASSFKDTTGELFF
.	TRBJ1-2	TRBV10-3	.	TGTGCCATCAGTGAGTCGTCGGGGCGGAAGGGCTACACCTTC	CAISESSGRKGYTF
.	TRBJ1-6	TRBV5-5	many	TGTGCCAGCAGCTTTTCGGATAATTCACCCCTCCACTTT	CASSFSDNSPLHF
.	TRBJ2-7	TRBV7-6	many	TGTGCCAGCAGCTTAGAACAGTTCTCCTACGAGCAGTACTTC	CASSLEQFSYEQYF
TRBD1	TRBJ1-2	TRBV7-6	.	TGTGCCAGCAGCTTAGATTCAGGGGGCGGTTATGGCTACACCTTC	CASSLDSGGGYGYTF
TRBD2	TRBJ2-2	TRBV12-3/TRBV12-4	many	TGTGCCAGCAGTTTCGGGGGGTGGGCCGGGGAGCTGTTTTTT	CASSFGGWAGELFF
.	TRBJ1-4	TRBV7-6	few	TGTGCCAGCAGCTTACGGGGGAGTGAAAAACTGTTTTTT	CASSLRGSEKLFF
.	TRBJ1-3	TRBV29-1	.	TGCAGCGTTATGGACAGTTACTCTGGAAACACCATATATTTT	CSVMDSYSGNTIYF
.	TRBJ1-5	TRBV7-9	many	TGTGCCAGCAGCTCGGGACTGGGCTACAATCAGCCCCAGCATTTT	CASSSGLGYNQPQHF
.	TRBJ2-7	TRBV6-2/TRBV6-3	many	TGTGCCAGCAGTTACTCGACAGATACCTACGAGCAGTACTTC	CASSYSTDTYEQYF
TRBD1	TRBJ2-4	TRBV20-1	many	TGCAGTGCTAGAACCCCTCGGACAGGGTGGGATAGAATTCAGTACTTC	CSARTPRTGWDRIQYF
TRBD2	TRBJ2-1	TRBV20-1	few	TGCAGTGCTGGGGGACTAGCTTTTTATGAGCAGTTCTTC	CSAGGLAFYEQFF
.	TRBJ1-3	TRBV30	many	TGTGCCTGGAGTGTCATGGCAGGGGCTGGAAACACCATATATTTT	CAWSVMAGAGNTIYF
.	TRBJ1-2	TRBV5-1	many	TGCGCCAGCAGCTTGGAGTTAGCGAGAGGCTACACCTTC	CASSLELARGYTF
.	TRBJ2-1	TRBV6-2/TRBV6-3	many	TGTGCCAGCAGTCGCGGACCAGCAGGTGGATTCAATGAGCAGTTCTTC	CASSRGPAGGFNEQFF
.	TRBJ2-7	TRBV5-5	many	TGTGCCAGCAGCTTGGAGGTCGTGGTCTCCTACGAGCAGTACTTC	CASSLEVVVSYEQYF
TRBD1	TRBJ1-1	TRBV19	few	TGTGCCAGTAGTATTGGAGGGGGCGGCCTCATGAACACTGAAGCTTTCTTT	CASSIGGGGLMNTEAFF
.	TRBJ1-2	TRBV11-2	.	TGTGCCAGCAGCTTAGGGCCCCGGGTCGGCTACACCTTC	CASSLGPRVGYTF
.	TRBJ2-7	TRBV27	many	TGTGCCAGCAGTTTAGCCCCGACAGGTCGGGTCGAGCAGTACTTC	CASSLAPTGRVEQYF
.	TRBJ2-1	TRBV20-1	many	TGCAGTGCTAGAGTCAGCCGGGGGCCGTACAATGAGCAGTTCTTC	CSARVSRGPYNEQFF
.	TRBJ1-2	TRBV12-3/TRBV12-4	many	TGTGCCAGCAGTTCCTTCGCTGGCTACACCTTC	CASSSFAGYTF
TRBD1	TRBJ1-2	TRBV19	.	TGTGCCAGTAGTTTCGGACAGGGGAAATTTTTTGGCTACACCTTC	CASSFGQGKFFGYTF
.	TRBJ1-1	TRBV7-9	many	TGTGCCAGCAGCTTAGTCCCAACGGGGGCTGAAGCTTTCTTT	CASSLVPTGAEAFF
TRBD2	TRBJ2-1	TRBV7-2	many	TGTGCCAGCAGCATACAGCGGGGGGGCCGGAATGAGCAGTTCTTC	CASSIQRGGRNEQFF
.	TRBJ2-1	TRBV28	few	TGTGCCAGCAGCTCCCTGGGGTTCGGGGGTAGCCTCAATGAGCAGTTCTTC	CASSSLGFGGSLNEQFF
.	TRBJ1-2	TRBV5-1	many	TGCGCCAGCAGCCTGGACCCTCACTCGAAGGGCTACACCTTC	CASSLDPHSKGYTF
TRBD1	TRBJ2-1	TRBV5-1	many	TGCGCCAGCAGCCTCCGGGACAGGGCCTACAATGAGCAGTTCTTC	CASSLRDRAYNEQFF
TRBD1	TRBJ2-5	TRBV11-2	many	TGTGCCAGCAGCTTAACCAGGGGGCTCGGTTTAGAGACCCAGTACTTC	CASSLTRGLGLETQYF
.	TRBJ2-2	TRBV12-3/TRBV12-4	many	TGTGCCAGCAGCCCGTTGAACACCGGGGAGCTGTTTTTT	CASSPLNTGELFF